Described below is a single T cell receptor beta chain sequence and its context. This record belongs to a study of blood T cell repertoires in COVID-19. Study in general: The origin of the acute and convalescent COVID-19 samples was the United States, Italy and Spain. Sources were T cells, B-cell-depleted T cells, or PBMCs; the material itself was cDNA or gDNA.

Produced via immunoSEQ multiplex PCR; TCRdb's table is partial and in-frame only. Of about 250,000 clones in the sample, roughly 84% were seen once. Looked up from germline, CDR1 is LNHDA and CDR2 is SQIVND (reference sequence). V trimming: 5 bases; J trimming: 4 bases; junction bases outside the gene matches: 12. This CDR3 has 16 amino acids. J is TRBJ1-1 and V is TRBV19, with 8 positions matching TRBD1. This sequence originates from a man aged 45-60 years with active or convalescent COVID-19. Input material: peripheral blood. Here the CDR3 reads CASSPWTGRSGTEAFF. The DNA for the CDR3 is TGTGCCAGTAGTCCCTGGACAGGGCGATCGGGCACTGAAGCTTTCTTT.